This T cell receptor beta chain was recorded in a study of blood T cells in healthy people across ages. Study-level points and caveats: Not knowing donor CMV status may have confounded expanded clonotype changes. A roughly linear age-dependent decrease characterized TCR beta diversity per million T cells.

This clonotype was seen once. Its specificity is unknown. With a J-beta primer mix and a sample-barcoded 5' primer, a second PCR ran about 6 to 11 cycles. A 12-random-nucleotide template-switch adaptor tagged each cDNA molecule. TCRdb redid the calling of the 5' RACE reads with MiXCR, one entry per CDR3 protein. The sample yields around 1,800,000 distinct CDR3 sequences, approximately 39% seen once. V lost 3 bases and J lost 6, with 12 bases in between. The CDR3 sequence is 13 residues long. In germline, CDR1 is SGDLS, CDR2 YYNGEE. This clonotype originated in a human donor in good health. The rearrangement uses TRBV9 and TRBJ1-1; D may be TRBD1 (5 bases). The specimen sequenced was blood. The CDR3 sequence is CASSARQSSEAFF. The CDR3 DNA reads TGTGCCAGCAGCGCTAGACAGAGCTCTGAAGCTTTCTTT.